The entry below describes one TCR beta chain. Its antigen is currently unknown. Read data end 3 residues before the CDR3 end; the end is taken from the germline J gene. This sample stems from a study of Tregs in tolerant kidney transplant recipients. Sequenced by immunoSEQ multiplex PCR; TCRdb stores in-frame clones only, minus some. The table lists around 48,000 clones. General study findings and limits: Findings come from small patient numbers and require larger validation.

In germline, CDR1 is DFQATT, CDR2 SNEGSKA (reference sequence). CDR3 length: 14 residues. V dropped 3 bases and J dropped 3 bases, with 14 bases sitting between them. The sample consisted of CD4+ T cells from blood, taken before the transplant. This clonotype was obtained from a human donor who received a combined kidney and bone marrow transplant. The gene calls are TRBV20-1 and TRBJ1-1; possible D gene TRBD1, 6 bases. CDR3 in amino acids: CSARGAGVYTEAFF. The sequenced CDR3 bases are TGCAGTGCTAGGGGGGCGGGGGTGTACACTGAA.